This entry is about one TCR beta chain. Ten or more counts support this clonotype. Which antigen it targets is not known. Base qualities are missing; no much larger clone stands one base away. Sequencing was performed on an Illumina HiSeq 1500. TCRdb took the public reads, trimmed them with fastp at Q25, ran MiXCR for clone calling and kept in-frame beta chains. Identical CDR3 proteins give one entry, which carries the most common genes and DNA. The sample records fewer than 1,000,000 distinct CDR3 sequences, approximately 31% of which are singletons. Around 15% of the sample is taken by the ten largest. This entry comes from a study of T cell repertoires in cytomegalovirus infection (dated by TCRdb to between 2018 and 2021). Background for the entire study: Peptide stimulations targeted recently identified HLA-C-restricted CMV epitopes, whose presentation resists viral immunomodulation, together with well-studied HLA-B-restricted epitopes. Because public TCR beta signatures pointed to carriage of CMV infection together with the matching HLA type, the HLA type of each donor mattered for the analysis. Study-level results and caveats: The ex vivo response was dominated by HLA-C-restricted CMV-specific TCR beta clonotypes, which also provided the single most frequent clonotype in two of eight donors. Cumulative frequency of public TCR beta family members discriminated carriers of CMV infection plus the relevant HLA type in this cohort and an independent approximately 360-donor cohort.

The germline V gene (reference sequence) provides CDR1 SEHNR and CDR2 FQNEAQ. The CDR3 starts with the cysteine, ends with the phenylalanine, and has 18 residues. Just CDR3 DNA is preserved here, 54 bases in frame from base 1. Deletion took 0 bases off V and 5 bases off J, with a span of 17 bases between the germline ends. The label giving this sample's treatment or condition can be read as: in vitro stimulation with specific CMV peptide epitopes to enrich CMV-specific T cells. This receptor was taken from a human donor in good health (CMV status not recorded). Some clones in this sample may be carry-over from other donors' samples. The chain uses TRBV7-9 and TRBJ1-6; no D gene call is confident. The sequences come from cultured CD8+ T cells from PBMCs, collected from culture after CMV antigen stimulation. CDR3 loop: CASSLARALRADNSPLHF. The DNA reads TGTGCCAGCAGCTTAGCAAGGGCCCTGCGGGCGGATAATTCACCCCTCCACTTT.